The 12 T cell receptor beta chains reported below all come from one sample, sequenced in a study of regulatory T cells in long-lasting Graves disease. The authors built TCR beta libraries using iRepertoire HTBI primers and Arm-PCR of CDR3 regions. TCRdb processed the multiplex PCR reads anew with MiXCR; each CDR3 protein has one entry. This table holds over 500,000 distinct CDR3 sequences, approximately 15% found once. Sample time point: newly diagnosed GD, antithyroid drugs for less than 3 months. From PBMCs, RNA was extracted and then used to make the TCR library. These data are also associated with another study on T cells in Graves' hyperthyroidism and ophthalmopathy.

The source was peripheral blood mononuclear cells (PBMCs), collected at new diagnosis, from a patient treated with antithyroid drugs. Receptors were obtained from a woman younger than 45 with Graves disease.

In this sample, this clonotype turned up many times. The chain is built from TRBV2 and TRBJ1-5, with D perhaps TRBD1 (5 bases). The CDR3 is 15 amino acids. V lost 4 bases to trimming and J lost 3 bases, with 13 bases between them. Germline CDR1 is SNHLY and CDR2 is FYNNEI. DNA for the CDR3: TGTGCCAGCAGTGCGGGCTGGGGGTCCAATCAGCCCCAGCATTTT. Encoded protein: CASSAGWGSNQPQHF.

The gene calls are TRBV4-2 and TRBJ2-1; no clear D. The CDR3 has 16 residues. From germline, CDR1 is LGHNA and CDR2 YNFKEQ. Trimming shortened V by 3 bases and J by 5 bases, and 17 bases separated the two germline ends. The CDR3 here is CASSQAAIGRNNEQFF. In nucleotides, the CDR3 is TGTGCCAGCAGCCAGGCCGCAATAGGCCGTAACAATGAGCAGTTCTTC.

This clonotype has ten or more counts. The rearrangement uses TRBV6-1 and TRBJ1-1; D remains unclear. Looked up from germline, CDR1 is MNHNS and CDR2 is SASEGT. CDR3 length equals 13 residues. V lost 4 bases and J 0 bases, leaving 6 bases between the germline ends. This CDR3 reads CASSGRLNTEAFF. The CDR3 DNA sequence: TGTGCCAGCAGTGGACGGTTGAACACTGAAGCTTTCTTT.

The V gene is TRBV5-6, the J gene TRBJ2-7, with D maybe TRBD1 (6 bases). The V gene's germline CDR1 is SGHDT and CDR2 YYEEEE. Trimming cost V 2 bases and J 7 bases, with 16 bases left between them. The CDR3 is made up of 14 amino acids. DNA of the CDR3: TGTGCCAGCAGCTTAGTGGACAGCCCTCGGGAGCAGTACTTC. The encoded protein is CASSLVDSPREQYF.

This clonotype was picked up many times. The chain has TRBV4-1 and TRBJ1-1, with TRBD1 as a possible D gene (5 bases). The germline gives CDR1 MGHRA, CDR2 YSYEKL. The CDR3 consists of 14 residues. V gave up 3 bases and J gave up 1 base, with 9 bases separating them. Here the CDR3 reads CASSQAGSNTEAFF. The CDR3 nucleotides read TGCGCCAGCAGCCAGGCAGGGTCGAACACTGAAGCTTTCTTT.

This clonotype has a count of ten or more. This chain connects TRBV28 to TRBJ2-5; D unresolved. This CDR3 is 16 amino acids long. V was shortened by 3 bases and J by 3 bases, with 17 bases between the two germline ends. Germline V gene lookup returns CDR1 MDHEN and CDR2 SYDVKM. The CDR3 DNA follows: TGTGCCAGCAGTTTGCACTTGACAAGCAATAAAGAGACCCAGTACTTC. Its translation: CASSLHLTSNKETQYF.

CDR3 in amino acids: CASLGQGRSPLHF. In nucleotides, the CDR3 is TGTGCCTCCCTTGGCCAGGGGAGGTCACCCCTCCACTTT. J is TRBJ1-6 and V is TRBV30, with D possibly TRBD1 on 6 matching bases. This CDR3 is built from 13 residues. Germline V lookup: CDR1 GTSNPN, CDR2 SVGIG (reference sequence). Trimming took off 7 bases at V and 10 bases at J, with 17 bases between the two ends.

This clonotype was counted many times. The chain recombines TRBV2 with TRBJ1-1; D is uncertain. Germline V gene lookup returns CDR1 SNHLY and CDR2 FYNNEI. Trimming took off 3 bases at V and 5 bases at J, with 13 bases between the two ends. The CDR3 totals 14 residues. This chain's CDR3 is CASSDSVPGTEAFF. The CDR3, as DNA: TGTGCCAGCAGTGATTCGGTCCCGGGGACTGAAGCTTTCTTT. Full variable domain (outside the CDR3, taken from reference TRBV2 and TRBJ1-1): EPEVTQTPSHQVTQMGQEVILRCVPISNHLYFYWYRQILGQKVEFLVSFYNNEISEKSEIFDDQFSVERPDGSNFTLKIRSTKLEDSAMYFCASSDSVPGTEAFFGQGTRLTVV.

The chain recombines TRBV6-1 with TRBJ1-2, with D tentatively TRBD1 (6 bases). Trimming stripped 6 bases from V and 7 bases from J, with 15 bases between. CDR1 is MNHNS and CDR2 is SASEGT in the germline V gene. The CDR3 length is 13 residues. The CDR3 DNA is TGTGCCAGCAGCGGCTGGGGGGCCGTTGGCTACACCTTC. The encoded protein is CASSGWGAVGYTF.

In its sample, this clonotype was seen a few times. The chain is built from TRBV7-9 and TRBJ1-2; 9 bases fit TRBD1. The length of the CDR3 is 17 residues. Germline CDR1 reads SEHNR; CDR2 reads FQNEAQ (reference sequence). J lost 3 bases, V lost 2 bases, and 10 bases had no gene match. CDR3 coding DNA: TGTGCCAGCAGCTTACCGGGACAGGGAGGATCGGACTATGGCTACACCTTC. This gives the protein CASSLPGQGGSDYGYTF.

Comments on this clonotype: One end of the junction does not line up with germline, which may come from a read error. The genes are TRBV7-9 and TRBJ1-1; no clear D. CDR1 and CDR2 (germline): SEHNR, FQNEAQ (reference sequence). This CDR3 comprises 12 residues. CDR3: CASSLAQLWNQF. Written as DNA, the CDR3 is TGTGCCAGCAGCTTAGCCCAGCTGTGGAACCAATTT.

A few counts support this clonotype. Here the CDR3 reads CASSLWQGQETQYF. The CDR3 nucleotides are TGTGCCAGCAGCTTGTGGCAGGGGCAAGAGACCCAGTACTTC. This chain connects TRBV5-8 to TRBJ2-5; the D gene is possibly TRBD1 (6 bases). V lost 1 base and J lost 2, with 9 bases in between. This CDR3 has 14 amino acids. The germline CDR1 and CDR2 sequences are SGHTS and YDEGEE.